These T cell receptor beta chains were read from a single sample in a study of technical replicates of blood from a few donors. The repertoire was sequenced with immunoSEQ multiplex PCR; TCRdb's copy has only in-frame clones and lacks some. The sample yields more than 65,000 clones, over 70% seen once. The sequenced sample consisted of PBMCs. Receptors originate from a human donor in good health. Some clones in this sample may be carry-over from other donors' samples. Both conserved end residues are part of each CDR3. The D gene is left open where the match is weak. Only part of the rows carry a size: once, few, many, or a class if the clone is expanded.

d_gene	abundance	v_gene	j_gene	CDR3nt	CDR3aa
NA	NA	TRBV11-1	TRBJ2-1	TGTGCCAGCAGCGGTGGACAGGGACTATACAATGAGCAGTTCTTC	CASSGGQGLYNEQFF
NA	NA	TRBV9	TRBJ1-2	TGTGCCAGCAGCGCCCATGACAGGTTCTATGGCTACACCTTC	CASSAHDRFYGYTF
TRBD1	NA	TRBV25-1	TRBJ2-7	TGTGCCAGCAGTGTAAACCGGGACAGGGGAAGCTACGAGCAGTACTTC	CASSVNRDRGSYEQYF
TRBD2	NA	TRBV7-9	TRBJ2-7	TGTGCCAGCAGCTTAATAGCGGGGGGGCGTATCGAGCAGTACTTC	CASSLIAGGRIEQYF
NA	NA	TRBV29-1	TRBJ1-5	TGCAGCGTTGCAGGGGGCAATCAGCCCCAGCATTTT	CSVAGGNQPQHF
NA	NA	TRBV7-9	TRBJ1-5	TGTGCCAGCAGCCCAGGGTTCGGGTGGAATCAGCCCCAGCATTTT	CASSPGFGWNQPQHF
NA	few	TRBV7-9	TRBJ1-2	TGTGCCAGCAGCTTAGGCGGAACACCTTATGGCTACACCTTC	CASSLGGTPYGYTF
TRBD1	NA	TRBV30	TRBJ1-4	TGTGCCTGGAAGGACAGGGGGCACGGAAAACTGTTTTTT	CAWKDRGHGKLFF
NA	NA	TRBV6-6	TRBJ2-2	TGTGCCAGCAGTTACTCTTCCTACGGGGAGCTGTTTTTT	CASSYSSYGELFF
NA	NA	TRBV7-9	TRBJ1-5	TGTGCCAGCAGCTCGGGGGGAGAGAGCAATCAGCCCCAGCATTTT	CASSSGGESNQPQHF
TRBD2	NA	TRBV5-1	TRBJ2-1	TGCGCCAGCAGCTTGGCCCCGGGACTAGCGGGGGATGAGCAGTTCTTC	CASSLAPGLAGDEQFF
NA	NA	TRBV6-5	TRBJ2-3	TGTGCCAGCAGGGGATGGGACTCCCGCACAGATACGCAGTATTTT	CASRGWDSRTDTQYF
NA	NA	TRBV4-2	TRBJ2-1	TGTGCCAGCAGCCAAGTAGGGGGTTCCTACAATGAGCAGTTCTTC	CASSQVGGSYNEQFF
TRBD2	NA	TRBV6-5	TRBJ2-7	TGTGCCAGCAGTCGGACTAGCAGCTACGAGCAGTACTTC	CASSRTSSYEQYF
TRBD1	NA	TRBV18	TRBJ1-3	TGTGCCAGCTCACCGGAGGGACAGGGTGTTGGAAACACCATATATTTT	CASSPEGQGVGNTIYF
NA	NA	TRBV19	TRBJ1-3	TGTGCCAGTAGTACAACCCAGACAGGAGCTGGAAACACCATATATTTT	CASSTTQTGAGNTIYF
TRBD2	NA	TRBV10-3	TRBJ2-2	TGTGCCATCAGTGAGTCCACGGGGGGGAACACCGGGGAGCTGTTTTTT	CAISESTGGNTGELFF
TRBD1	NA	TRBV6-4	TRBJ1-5	TGTGCCAGCAGTTTGACAGGGGGAGGTCAGCCCCAGCATTTT	CASSLTGGGQPQHF
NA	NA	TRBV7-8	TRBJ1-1	TGTGCCAGCAGCCCCCGGGGCCCAGGCGGGGTGAACACTGAAGCTTTCTTT	CASSPRGPGGVNTEAFF
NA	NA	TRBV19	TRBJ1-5	TGTGCCAGTAGTATCTCGCAGTCTAATCAGCCCCAGCATTTT	CASSISQSNQPQHF
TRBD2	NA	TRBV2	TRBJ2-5	TGTGCCAGCAGCCGGACTAGCGGGGGACAAGAGACCCAGTACTTC	CASSRTSGGQETQYF
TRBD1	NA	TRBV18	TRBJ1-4	TGTGCCAGCTCCCTGACAGGGATTAATGAAAAACTGTTTTTT	CASSLTGINEKLFF
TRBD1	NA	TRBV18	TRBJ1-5	TGTGCCAGCTCACCGGGACAGTCCCATAGCAATCAGCCCCAGCATTTT	CASSPGQSHSNQPQHF
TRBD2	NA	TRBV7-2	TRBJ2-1	TGTGCCAGCAGCACCGGGACTAGCGGAAGAAATGAGCAGTTCTTC	CASSTGTSGRNEQFF
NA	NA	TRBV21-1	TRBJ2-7	TGTGCCAGCAGCAATGTAACGTGGCGGGGAATCCTAGGTTCCTACGAGCAGTACTTC	CASSNVTWRGILGSYEQYF
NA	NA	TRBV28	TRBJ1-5	TGTGCCAGCAGTCTATACAGGGTTAGCAATCAGCCCCAGCATTTT	CASSLYRVSNQPQHF
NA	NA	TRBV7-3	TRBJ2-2	TGTGCCAGCAGCTTGGACAGCCGGACCGGGGAGCTGTTTTTT	CASSLDSRTGELFF
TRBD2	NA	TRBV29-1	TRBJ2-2	TGCAGCGTCAATAGCGGGAGTGTAAACACCGGGGAGCTGTTTTTT	CSVNSGSVNTGELFF